This T cell receptor beta chain originates from a study of T cells in localized non-small cell lung cancer. General study points: The greatest T cell clonality was found in uninvolved adjacent lung (higher than in tumor).

The repertoire was sequenced with immunoSEQ multiplex PCR; TCRdb's copy has only in-frame clones and lacks some. The sample carries about 43,000 clones, roughly 90% recorded once. Details on this clone: No antigen is known for it.

The starting material was PBMCs, obtained before any cancer treatment. This receptor was identified in a woman aged 35-75 years with stage II lung adenocarcinoma.

CDR3 sequence reads: CASSQGDASGGQETQYF. As DNA, the CDR3 is TGTGCCAGCAGCCAAGGCGACGCTAGCGGGGGCCAAGAGACCCAGTACTTC. The chain joins TRBV4-2 to TRBJ2-5; the match to TRBD2 covers 10 bases. Germline CDR1 LGHNA, CDR2 YNFKEQ. V shed 1 base, J shed 1 base, and the junction held 6 bases outside the gene matches. The CDR3 loop spans 17 amino acids.